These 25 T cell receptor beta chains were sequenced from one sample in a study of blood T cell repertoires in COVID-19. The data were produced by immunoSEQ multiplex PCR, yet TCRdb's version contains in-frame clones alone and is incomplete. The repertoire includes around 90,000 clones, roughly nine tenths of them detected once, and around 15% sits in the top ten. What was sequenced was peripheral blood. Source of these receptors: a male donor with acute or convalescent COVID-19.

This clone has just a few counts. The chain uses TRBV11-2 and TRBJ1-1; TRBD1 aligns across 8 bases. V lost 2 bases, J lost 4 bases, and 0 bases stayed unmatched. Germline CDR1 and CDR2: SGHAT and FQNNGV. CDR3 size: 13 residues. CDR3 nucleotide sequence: TGTGCCAGCAGCTTAACAGGGGGCACTGAAGCTTTCTTT. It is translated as CASSLTGGTEAFF.

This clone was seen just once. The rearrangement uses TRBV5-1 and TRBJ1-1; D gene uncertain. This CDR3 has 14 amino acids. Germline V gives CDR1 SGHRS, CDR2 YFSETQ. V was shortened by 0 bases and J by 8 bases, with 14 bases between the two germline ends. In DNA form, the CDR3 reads TGCGCCAGCAGCTTGGATCCGGGTTCTGACGAAGCTTTCTTT. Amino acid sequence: CASSLDPGSDEAFF.

The CDR3 region is CASRGQSNEKLFF. The DNA of the CDR3 is TGTGCCAGCAGGGGACAGTCAAATGAAAAACTGTTTTTT. The chain has TRBV5-4 and TRBJ1-4; 7 nucleotides line up with TRBD1. The CDR3 runs 13 residues. Germline-derived CDR1 and CDR2 are SGHNT and YYREEE (reference sequence). J lost 5 bases, V lost 5 bases, and 3 bases had no gene match.

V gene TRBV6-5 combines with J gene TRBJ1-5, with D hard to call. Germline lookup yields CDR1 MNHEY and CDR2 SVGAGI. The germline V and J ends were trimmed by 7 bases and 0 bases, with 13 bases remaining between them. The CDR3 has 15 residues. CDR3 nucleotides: TGTGCCAGCAAAGAGCTACCATATAGCAATCAGCCCCAGCATTTT. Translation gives CASKELPYSNQPQHF.

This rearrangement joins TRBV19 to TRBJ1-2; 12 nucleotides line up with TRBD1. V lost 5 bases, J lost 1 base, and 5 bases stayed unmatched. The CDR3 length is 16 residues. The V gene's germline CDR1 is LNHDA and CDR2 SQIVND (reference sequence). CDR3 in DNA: TGTGCCAGTAGTCCAAGGGACAGGGGGCATAACTATGGCTACACCTTC. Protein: CASSPRDRGHNYGYTF.

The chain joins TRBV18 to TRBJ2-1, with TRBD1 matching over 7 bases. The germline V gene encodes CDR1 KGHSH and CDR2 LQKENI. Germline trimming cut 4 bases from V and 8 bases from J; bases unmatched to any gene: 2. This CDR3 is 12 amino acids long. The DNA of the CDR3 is TGTGCCAGCTCACAGGGGGCCGATGAGCAGTTCTTC. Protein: CASSQGADEQFF. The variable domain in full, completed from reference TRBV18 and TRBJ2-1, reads NAGVMQNPRHLVRRRGQEARLRCSPMKGHSHVYWYRQLPEEGLKFMVYLQKENIIDESGMPKERFSAEFPKEGPSILRIQQVVRGDSAAYFCASSQGADEQFFGPGTRLTVL.

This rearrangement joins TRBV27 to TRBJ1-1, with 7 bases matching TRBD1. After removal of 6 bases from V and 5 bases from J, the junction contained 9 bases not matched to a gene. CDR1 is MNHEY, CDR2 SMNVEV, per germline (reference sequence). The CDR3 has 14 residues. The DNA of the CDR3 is TGTGCCAGCAGATACCAAAGGGGGCATACTGAAGCTTTCTTT. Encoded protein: CASRYQRGHTEAFF.

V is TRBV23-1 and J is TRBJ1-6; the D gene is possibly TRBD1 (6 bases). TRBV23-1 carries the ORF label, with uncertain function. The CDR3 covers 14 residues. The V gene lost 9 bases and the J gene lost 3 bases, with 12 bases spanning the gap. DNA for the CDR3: TGCGCCAGGGCAGGGGTAGGCTATAATTCACCCCTCCACTTT. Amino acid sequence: CARAGVGYNSPLHF.

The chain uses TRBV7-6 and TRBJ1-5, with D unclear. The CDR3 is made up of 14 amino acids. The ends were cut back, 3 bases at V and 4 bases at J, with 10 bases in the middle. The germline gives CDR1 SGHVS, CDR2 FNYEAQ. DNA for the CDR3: TGTGCCAGCAGCTTGGGAGGAGGGAATCAGCCCCAGCATTTT. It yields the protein CASSLGGGNQPQHF.

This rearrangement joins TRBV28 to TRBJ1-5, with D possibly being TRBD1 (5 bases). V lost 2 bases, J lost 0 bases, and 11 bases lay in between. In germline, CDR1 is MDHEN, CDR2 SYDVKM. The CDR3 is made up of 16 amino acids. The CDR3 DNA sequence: TGTGCCAGCAGTTTACGGGGGGTGTATAGCAATCAGCCCCAGCATTTT. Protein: CASSLRGVYSNQPQHF.

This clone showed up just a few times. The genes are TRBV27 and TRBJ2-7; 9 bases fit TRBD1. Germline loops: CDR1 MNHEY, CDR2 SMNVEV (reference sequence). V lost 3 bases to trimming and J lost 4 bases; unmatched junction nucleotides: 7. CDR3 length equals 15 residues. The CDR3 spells CASSLGQGLGYEQYF. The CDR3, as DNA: TGTGCCAGCAGTTTGGGACAGGGACTGGGGTACGAGCAGTACTTC.

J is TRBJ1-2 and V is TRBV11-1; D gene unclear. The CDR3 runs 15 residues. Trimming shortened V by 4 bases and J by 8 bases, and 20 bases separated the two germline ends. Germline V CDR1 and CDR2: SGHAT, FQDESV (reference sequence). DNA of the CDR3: TGTGCCAGCAGCTCAGATCTATCTGGCTTGGGCGGCTACACCTTC. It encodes CASSSDLSGLGGYTF. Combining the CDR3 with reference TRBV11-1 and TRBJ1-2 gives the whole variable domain EAEVAQSPRYKITEKSQAVAFWCDPISGHATLYWYRQILGQGPELLVQFQDESVVDDSQLPKDRFSAERLKGVDSTLKIQPAELGDSAMYLCASSSDLSGLGGYTFGSGTRLTVV.

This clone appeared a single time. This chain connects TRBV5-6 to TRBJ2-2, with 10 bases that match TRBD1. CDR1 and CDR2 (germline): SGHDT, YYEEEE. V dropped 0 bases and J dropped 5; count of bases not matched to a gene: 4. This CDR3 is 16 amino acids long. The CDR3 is CASSLGDRGKTGELFF. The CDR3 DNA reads TGTGCCAGCAGCTTGGGGGACAGGGGAAAAACCGGGGAGCTGTTTTTT. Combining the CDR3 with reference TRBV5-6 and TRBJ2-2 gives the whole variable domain DAGVTQSPTHLIKTRGQQVTLRCSPKSGHDTVSWYQQALGQGPQFIFQYYEEEERQRGNFPDRFSGHQFPNYSSELNVNALLLGDSALYLCASSLGDRGKTGELFFGEGSRLTVL.

As DNA, the CDR3 is TGTGCCAGCAAAGTGGCAGGGGGGACCACTGAAGCTTTCTTT. Amino acids: CASKVAGGTTEAFF. The chain links TRBV6-5 to TRBJ1-1; 7 positions agree with TRBD1. The germline V gene has CDR1 MNHEY and CDR2 SVGAGI. Trimming took 7 bases from V and 4 from J; bases not matched to a gene: 9. The CDR3 extends over 14 amino acids.

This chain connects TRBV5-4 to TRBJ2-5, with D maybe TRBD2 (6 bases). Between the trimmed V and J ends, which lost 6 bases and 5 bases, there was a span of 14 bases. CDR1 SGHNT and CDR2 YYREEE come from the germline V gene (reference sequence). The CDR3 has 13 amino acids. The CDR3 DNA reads TGTGCCAGCACCCATCTGGAGGGGGAGACCCAGTACTTC. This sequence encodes CASTHLEGETQYF.

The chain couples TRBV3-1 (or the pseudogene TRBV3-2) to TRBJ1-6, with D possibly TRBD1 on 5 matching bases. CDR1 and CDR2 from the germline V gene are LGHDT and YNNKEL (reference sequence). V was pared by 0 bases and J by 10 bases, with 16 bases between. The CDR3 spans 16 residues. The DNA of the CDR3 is TGTGCCAGCAGCCAAGAAGGGGAGGGATGGGGGTCACCCCTCCACTTT. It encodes CASSQEGEGWGSPLHF.

CDR3 bases: TGTGCCAGCAGCGTCCTAGCGGGGGTGGGAGATACGCAGTATTTT. As protein: CASSVLAGVGDTQYF. The chain is built from TRBV9 and TRBJ2-3; 10 nucleotides match TRBD2. Germline V gives CDR1 SGDLS, CDR2 YYNGEE. Trimming at V came to 2 bases and at J to 5 bases, leaving 5 bases not matched to a gene. The CDR3 covers 15 residues.

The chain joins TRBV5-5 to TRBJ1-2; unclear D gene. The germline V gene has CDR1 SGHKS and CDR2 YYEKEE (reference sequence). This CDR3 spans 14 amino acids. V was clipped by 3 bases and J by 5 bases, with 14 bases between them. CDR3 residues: CASSYATEIYGYTF. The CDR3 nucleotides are TGTGCCAGCAGCTACGCAACAGAAATTTATGGCTACACCTTC.

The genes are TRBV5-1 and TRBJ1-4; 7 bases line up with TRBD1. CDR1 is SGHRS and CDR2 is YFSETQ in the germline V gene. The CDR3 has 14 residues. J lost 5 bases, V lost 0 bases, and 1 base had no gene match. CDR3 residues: CASSLGGQNEKLFF. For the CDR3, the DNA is TGCGCCAGCAGCTTGGGGGGACAGAATGAAAAACTGTTTTTT.

The CDR3 coding sequence is TGCGCCAGCAGCTTGGGGGGACAGGGGGTTAACGAGCAGTACTTC. This translates into CASSLGGQGVNEQYF. The rearrangement links TRBV5-1 to TRBJ2-7; TRBD1 matches at 11 bases. The CDR3 runs 15 residues. V gave up 0 bases and J gave up 5 bases; unmatched junction bases: 4. The germline CDR1 and CDR2 sequences are SGHRS and YFSETQ. Full variable domain (outside the CDR3, taken from reference TRBV5-1 and TRBJ2-7): KAGVTQTPRYLIKTRGQQVTLSCSPISGHRSVSWYQQTPGQGLQFLFEYFSETQRNKGNFPGRFSGRQFSNSRSEMNVSTLELGDSALYLCASSLGGQGVNEQYFGPGTRLTVT.

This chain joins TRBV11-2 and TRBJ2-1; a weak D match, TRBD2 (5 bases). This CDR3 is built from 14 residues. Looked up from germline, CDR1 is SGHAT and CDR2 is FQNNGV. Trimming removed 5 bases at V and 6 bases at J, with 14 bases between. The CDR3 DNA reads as TGTGCCAGCAGCCCTGGCGGGCGGGCCAATGAGCAGTTCTTC. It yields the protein CASSPGGRANEQFF.

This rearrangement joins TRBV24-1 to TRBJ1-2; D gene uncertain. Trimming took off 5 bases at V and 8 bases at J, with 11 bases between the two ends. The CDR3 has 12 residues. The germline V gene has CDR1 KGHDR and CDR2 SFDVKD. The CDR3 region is CATSVGDRGYTF. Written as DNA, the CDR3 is TGTGCCACCAGTGTCGGGGATAGGGGCTACACCTTC.

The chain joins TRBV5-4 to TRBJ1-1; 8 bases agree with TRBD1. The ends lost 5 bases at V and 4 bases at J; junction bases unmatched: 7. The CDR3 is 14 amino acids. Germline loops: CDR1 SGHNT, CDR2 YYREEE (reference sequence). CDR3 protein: CASRVDRGGTEAFF. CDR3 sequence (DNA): TGTGCCAGCAGGGTAGACAGGGGAGGCACTGAAGCTTTCTTT.

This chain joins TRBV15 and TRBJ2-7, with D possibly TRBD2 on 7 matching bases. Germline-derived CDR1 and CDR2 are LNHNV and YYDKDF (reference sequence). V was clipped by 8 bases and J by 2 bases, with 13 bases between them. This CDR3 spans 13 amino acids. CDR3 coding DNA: TGTGCCACCCGGGGGGCTACCACCTACGAGCAGTACTTC. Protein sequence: CATRGATTYEQYF.

Here the CDR3 reads CASSLRGPNTEAFF. The CDR3 region has the DNA TGTGCCAGCAGTTTACGGGGTCCGAACACTGAAGCTTTCTTT. This chain joins TRBV27 and TRBJ1-1; D gene ambiguous. This CDR3 has 14 residues. CDR1 and CDR2 from the germline V gene are MNHEY and SMNVEV (reference sequence). Trimming removed 2 bases at V and 1 base at J, with 8 bases between.